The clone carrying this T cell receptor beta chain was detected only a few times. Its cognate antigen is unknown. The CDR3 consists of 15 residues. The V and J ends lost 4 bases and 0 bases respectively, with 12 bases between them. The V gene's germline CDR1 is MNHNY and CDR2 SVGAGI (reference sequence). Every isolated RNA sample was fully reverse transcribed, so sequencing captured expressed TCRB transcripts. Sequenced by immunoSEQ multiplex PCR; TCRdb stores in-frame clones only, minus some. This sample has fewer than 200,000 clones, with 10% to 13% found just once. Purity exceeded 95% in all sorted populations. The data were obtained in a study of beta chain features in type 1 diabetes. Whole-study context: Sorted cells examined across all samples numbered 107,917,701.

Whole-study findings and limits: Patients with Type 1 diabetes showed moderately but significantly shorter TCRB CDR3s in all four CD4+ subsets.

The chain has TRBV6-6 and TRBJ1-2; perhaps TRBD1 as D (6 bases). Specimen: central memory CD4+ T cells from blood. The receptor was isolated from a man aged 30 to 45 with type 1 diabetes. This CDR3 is CASSSGGGTNYGYTF. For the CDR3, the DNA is TGTGCCAGCAGTTCCGGTGGGGGCACTAACTATGGCTACACCTTC.